This record concerns one T cell receptor beta chain sequence. In the same sample, other DNA sequences code for this CDR3. In the original workflow: ImmunoSEQ only sent back junction sequences with no quality scores, so filtering was done differently. Clones were sequenced by immunoSEQ multiplex PCR, and TCRdb holds only the in-frame ones, with some missing. V and J calls and clone size are copied from that table; D and trimming were computed from the DNA. The sample lists millions of clones, around 93% seen once, with around 1.7% in the top ten. These data originate in a study of shared clonotypes between healthy human individuals. Germline V lookup: CDR1 ENHRY, CDR2 SYGVKD. V was cut by 9 bases and J by 3 bases, with 12 bases left in between. The CDR3 has 12 amino acids. Naive CD8 isolation took CD45RO-negative cells positively selected for CCR7 and excluded terminally differentiated effector memory CD45RA+ cells.

This chain links TRBV10-3 with TRBJ2-7; possible D gene TRBD2, 6 bases. This TCR derives from a man younger than 30 in good health. Some clones in this sample may be carry-over from other donors' samples. The sequenced sample consisted of naive CD8+ T cells from PBMCs. CDR3 amino acids: CAIRLDGYEQYF. The CDR3, as DNA: TGTGCCATTCGACTAGACGGCTACGAGCAGTACTTC.